These 12 T cell receptor beta chains share one sample of origin, sequenced in a study of blood T cell repertoires in COVID-19. Assay: immunoSEQ multiplex PCR; the TCRdb copy retains only in-frame clones and omits some. This sample has 100,000 to 150,000 clones, with about 80% found just once. Sequences were obtained from peripheral blood. These receptor sequences come from a woman aged 45-65 years with acute or convalescent COVID-19.

This sequence joins TRBV6-5 and TRBJ2-2; no firm D call. The CDR3 has 12 amino acids. The V gene lost 7 bases and the J gene lost 4 bases, with 7 bases spanning the gap. CDR1 is MNHEY, CDR2 SVGAGI, per germline. The CDR3 loop is CASTSVTGELFF. CDR3 coding DNA: TGTGCCAGCACATCGGTCACCGGGGAGCTGTTTTTT.

The J gene is TRBJ1-1, the V gene TRBV6-5; no firm D call. The CDR3 is 14 amino acids. V lost 7 bases to trimming and J lost 4 bases, with 16 bases between them. Germline-derived CDR1 and CDR2 are MNHEY and SVGAGI. The CDR3 bases are TGTGCCAGCACCCCTCGAGGTGTGCGCACTGAAGCTTTCTTT. It translates to CASTPRGVRTEAFF.

CDR3 sequence: CASLTGQGNQPQHF. CDR3 DNA: TGTGCCAGTTTGACTGGACAGGGGAATCAGCCCCAGCATTTT. V and J are TRBV6-6 and TRBJ1-5; 9 nucleotides align to TRBD1. This CDR3 is built from 14 residues. CDR1 and CDR2 from the germline V gene are MNHNY and SVGAGI (reference sequence). V gave up 9 bases and J gave up 4 bases; unmatched junction bases: 7.

This rearrangement joins TRBV19 to TRBJ2-7, with 8 bases fitting TRBD1. This CDR3 has 14 amino acids. V lost 7 bases to trimming and J lost 7 bases; unmatched junction nucleotides: 12. Germline V CDR1 and CDR2: LNHDA, SQIVND (reference sequence). This CDR3 reads CASTPGRGLREQYF. The CDR3 DNA sequence: TGTGCCAGTACCCCGGGCAGGGGGCTTAGAGAGCAGTACTTC. The full variable domain, rest sourced from reference TRBV19 and TRBJ2-7, is DGGITQSPKYLFRKEGQNVTLSCEQNLNHDAMYWYRQDPGQGLRLIYYSQIVNDFQKGDIAEGYSVSREKKESFPLTVTSAQKNPTAFYLCASTPGRGLREQYFGPGTRLTVT.

The chain carries TRBV30 and TRBJ1-1; 9 bases line up with TRBD1. V dropped 6 bases and J dropped 4; count of bases not matched to a gene: 9. CDR3 size: 14 residues. Germline V gene sequence: CDR1 GTSNPN, CDR2 SVGIG (reference sequence). For the CDR3, the DNA is TGTGCCTGCAACCCGCGGGACAGGGCCACTGAAGCTTTCTTT. It is translated as CACNPRDRATEAFF.

The CDR3: CASSYSTLAGMETQYF. The CDR3 nucleotides read TGTGCCAGCAGTTACTCGACACTAGCAGGGATGGAGACCCAGTACTTC. The rearrangement links TRBV6-2 or TRBV6-3 to TRBJ2-5, with a weak D call TRBD2 (6 bases). Between the trimmed V and J ends, which lost 0 bases and 5 bases, there was a span of 16 bases. The germline CDR1 and CDR2 sequences are MNHEY and SVGEGT. The CDR3 extends over 16 amino acids.

The rearrangement joins TRBV19 to TRBJ1-6; D unclear. Looked up from germline, CDR1 is LNHDA and CDR2 is SQIVND (reference sequence). This CDR3 is 13 amino acids long. Trimming cost V 2 bases and J 9 bases, with 8 bases left between them. In nucleotides, the CDR3 is TGTGCCAGTAGTATACAGGAAATTTCACCCCTCCACTTT. Translating it yields CASSIQEISPLHF.

The chain combines TRBV5-4 with TRBJ2-5; tentatively, D is TRBD2 (7 bases). This CDR3 comprises 15 residues. Germline assignment: CDR1 SGHNT and CDR2 YYREEE (reference sequence). V was clipped by 2 bases and J by 2 bases, with 13 bases between them. The CDR3, as DNA: TGTGCCAGCAGCTTAGGGGGGGGTCGGCAAGAGACCCAGTACTTC. Translating it yields CASSLGGGRQETQYF.

The chain recombines TRBV19 with TRBJ1-6, with 9 bases lining up with TRBD1. Germline CDR1 LNHDA, CDR2 SQIVND (reference sequence). This CDR3 spans 15 amino acids. J lost 9 bases, V lost 0 bases, and 3 bases had no gene match. The CDR3 bases are TGTGCCAGTAGTATAGAGGGACAGGGTGCTTCACCCCTCCACTTT. It specifies CASSIEGQGASPLHF.

J is TRBJ1-1 and V is TRBV29-1, with 7 positions matching TRBD1. There are 13 residues in the CDR3. V shed 6 bases, J shed 4 bases, and the junction held 8 bases outside the gene matches. Germline V gene data show CDR1 as SQVTM and CDR2 as ANQGSEA. The CDR3 loop is CSVSQGSGTEAFF. The CDR3 bases are TGCAGCGTATCACAGGGGAGCGGCACTGAAGCTTTCTTT.

CDR3 DNA sequence: TGTGCCAGCAGCCCGAACCCTATGTATGGCTACACCTTC. Protein: CASSPNPMYGYTF. This chain connects TRBV14 to TRBJ1-2; D not resolved. Per the germline V gene, CDR1 is SGHDN and CDR2 is FVKESK. Trimming stripped 4 bases from V and 5 bases from J, with 11 bases between. There are 13 residues in the CDR3. Looking up the rest from reference TRBV14 and TRBJ1-2 gives the full variable domain: EAGVTQFPSHSVIEKGQTVTLRCDPISGHDNLYWYRRVMGKEIKFLLHFVKESKQDESGMPNNRFLAERTGGTYSTLKVQPAELEDSGVYFCASSPNPMYGYTFGSGTRLTVV.

The V gene is TRBV12-3 or TRBV12-4, the J gene TRBJ1-2; tentative D call: TRBD1 (5 bases). V was pared by 6 bases and J by 4 bases, with 12 bases between. This CDR3 comprises 13 residues. CDR3 loop: CASSPTARYGYTF. The CDR3 DNA reads as TGTGCCAGCAGCCCGACAGCCCGCTATGGCTACACCTTC.